This entry features one T cell receptor (beta chain) sequence. Its antigen remains unknown. The study ran its PCR with 60 Vbeta and 13 Jbeta primers. The table came from immunoSEQ multiplex PCR; TCRdb's copy has only in-frame clones and leaves some out. The sample yields about 170,000 clones, approximately 81% seen once. CDR3 length: 15 amino acids. Germline V gene sequence: CDR1 SGHRS, CDR2 YFSETQ. The trim removed 4 bases at V and 4 bases at J, leaving 7 bases unmatched. The entry originates in a study of cytomegalovirus exposure and HLA in healthy donors. Findings of the study overall: Cytomegalovirus status, reportedly, was diagnosed with high specificity and sensitivity by the classifier.

Sequenced material: PBMCs. The V gene is TRBV5-1, the J gene TRBJ2-3; 9 bases fit TRBD2. The clonotype was recovered from a boy aged 2 to 10 in good health and CMV-seronegative. The CDR3 DNA reads TGCGCCAGCAGCGGCGGGGGGGCTTCGTCAGATACGCAGTATTTT. Translating gives CASSGGGASSDTQYF.